This T cell receptor (beta chain) stems from a study of blood T cell repertoires in COVID-19. Study information: Acute-phase and convalescent COVID-19 samples originated in the United States, Italy and Spain. PBMCs, B-cell-depleted T cells, or T cells provided the cDNA or gDNA that made up the material.

Original data processing: Reference gene primers were amplified, and this amplification served to estimate nucleated cell counts. Using immunoSEQ multiplex PCR, the repertoire was profiled, and TCRdb retains in-frame clones only, with some absent. Clone size and the V and J calls come from that table; the DNA yielded D and trimming. Of 270,000 or so clones in the sample, 83% were seen once. The V end was cut by 6 bases, the J end by 4 bases, with 12 bases between. CDR3 size: 13 residues. CDR1 and CDR2 from the germline V gene are KGHSY and FQNENV. The chain carries TRBV16 and TRBJ1-1; D is perhaps TRBD1 (5 bases). The sample comprised peripheral blood. This receptor was identified in a woman aged 45-65 years who had recovered from COVID-19. CDR3 nucleotide sequence: TGTGCCAGCAGTTACCAGGGTGGCACTGAAGCTTTCTTT. Residues: CASSYQGGTEAFF.